Presented here are 7 T cell receptor beta chains from one specimen sequenced in a study of T cells in Graves' hyperthyroidism and ophthalmopathy. The investigators amplified TCR beta CDR3 regions from RNA transcripts. An initial round of RT-PCR targeting the TCR CDR3 relied on the HTBI primer set. TCRdb processed the multiplex PCR reads anew with MiXCR; each CDR3 protein has one entry. The sample includes around 690,000 distinct CDR3 sequences, approximately 15% of them seen just once. Sequencing used blood. Receptors originate from a man aged 45-65 years with Graves' hyperthyroidism.

This clonotype was detected ten times or more. V and J are TRBV6-5 and TRBJ2-3, with 8 nucleotides matching TRBD2. V gave up 2 bases and J gave up 2 bases; unmatched junction bases: 6. The CDR3 spans 16 residues. In germline, CDR1 is MNHEY, CDR2 SVGAGI. The CDR3 loop is CASSYKAGGYTDTQYF. CDR3 coding DNA: TGTGCCAGCAGTTACAAGGCGGGAGGTTACACAGATACGCAGTATTTT.

There are many counts of this clonotype. The chain combines TRBV28 with TRBJ2-7; 10 bases line up with TRBD1. This CDR3 is built from 15 residues. Trimming took 6 bases from V and 5 from J; bases not matched to a gene: 10. Germline loops: CDR1 MDHEN, CDR2 SYDVKM. In DNA, the CDR3 is TGTGCCAGCAGGATTGGGGGACAGGGGATCGACGAGCAGTACTTC. Encoded protein: CASRIGGQGIDEQYF.

This clonotype was picked up a small number of times. CDR3 nucleotide sequence: TGTGCCACCAGCAGAGATCAGCAGGGTAGTTGGGTCGAGCAGTACTTC. Translation: CATSRDQQGSWVEQYF. The rearrangement links TRBV15 to TRBJ2-7; D may be TRBD1 (5 bases). V lost 0 bases and J lost 6, with 18 bases in between. Germline CDR1 is LNHNV and CDR2 is YYDKDF (reference sequence). The CDR3 contains 16 residues.

The J gene is TRBJ1-2, the V gene TRBV12-3 or TRBV12-4; 9 positions match TRBD1. This CDR3 spans 11 amino acids. Trimming cost V 8 bases and J 10 bases; bases outside gene matches: 5. The DNA for the CDR3 is TGTGCCAGCGGGACAGGGTTACACTACACCTTC. It translates to CASGTGLHYTF.

The chain recombines TRBV5-1 with TRBJ2-3; maybe TRBD2 (5 bases). Germline lookup yields CDR1 SGHRS and CDR2 YFSETQ. The V end was cut by 4 bases, the J end by 4 bases, with 19 bases between. The CDR3 loop spans 16 amino acids. The CDR3 bases are TGCGCCAGCAGCAGCCCCCGGGGTCTCGCCGCAGATACGCAGTATTTT. This gives the protein CASSSPRGLAADTQYF.

This clonotype has a count of ten or more. The chain recombines TRBV2 with TRBJ1-5, with TRBD1 as a possible D gene (5 bases). Germline values: CDR1 SNHLY, CDR2 FYNNEI. The CDR3 loop spans 16 amino acids. V was cut by 0 bases and J by 4 bases, with 13 bases left in between. The CDR3 reads CASSEALRGGNQPQHF. The CDR3 DNA sequence: TGTGCCAGCAGTGAAGCGCTTAGGGGAGGAAATCAGCCCCAGCATTTT.

The rearrangement uses TRBV20-1 and TRBJ2-1; no reliable D call. The germline CDR1 and CDR2 sequences are DFQATT and SNEGSKA (reference sequence). V was clipped by 5 bases and J by 0 bases, with 11 bases between them. The CDR3 is 14 amino acids. In DNA, the CDR3 is TGCAGTGCTCGGTCGCCCTTCTCCTACAATGAGCAGTTCTTC. It yields the protein CSARSPFSYNEQFF.